A selection of T cell receptor beta chains follows, all from one sample in a study of tumor-infiltrating lymphocytes in primary liver carcinoma. One entry per CDR3 protein results from TCRdb running MiXCR on the multiplex PCR reads. Of more than 95,000 distinct CDR3 sequences listed, under 65% are singletons. The material sequenced was liver tumor tissue from sampling region 3. These receptor sequences come from a woman aged 55-70 years with primary liver carcinoma and hepatitis B virus infection. Both conserved end residues are part of each CDR3. The order of the fields is clone size, D gene, V gene, J gene, CDR3 DNA, CDR3 protein. The D gene is left open where the match is weak. Expanded clones get a size class; other rows say once, few or many, or leave the size out.

.	.	TRBV25-1	TRBJ2-1	TGTGCCAGCAGGAAACAGGGATCCTACAATGAGCAGTTCTTC	CASRKQGSYNEQFF
once	.	TRBV12-3/TRBV12-4	TRBJ1-1	TGTGCCAGCAGCCCGGACGACGGGGACACTGAAGCTTTCTTT	CASSPDDGDTEAFF
many	.	TRBV6-6	TRBJ2-7	TGTGCCAGCAGCAACCAGCCGAACGAGCAGTACTTC	CASSNQPNEQYF
.	.	TRBV12-3/TRBV12-4	TRBJ1-5	TGTGCCAGCAGCTACGACGACCTCGATCAGCCCCAGCATTTT	CASSYDDLDQPQHF
few	.	TRBV2	TRBJ1-5	TGTGCCAGCATGGGGGACGTAAGCAATCAGCCCCAGCATTTT	CASMGDVSNQPQHF
.	TRBD1	TRBV7-9	TRBJ2-2	TGTGCCAGAGGGACAGTTAAGAACACCGGGGAGCTGTTTTTT	CARGTVKNTGELFF
.	.	TRBV11-3	TRBJ1-6	TGTGCCGGCAGTCGGACGGATTATAATTCACCCCTCCACTTT	CAGSRTDYNSPLHF
.	.	TRBV11-3	TRBJ2-7	TGTGCCAACAGCACCACAGGCTACGAACAGTACTTC	CANSTTGYEQYF
many	.	TRBV5-6	TRBJ2-5	TGTGCCAGCAGCTTCCCGGTGGGGGAAGAGACCCAGTACTTC	CASSFPVGEETQYF
.	TRBD2	TRBV7-9	TRBJ2-5	TGTGCCAGCAACTTTATAGCGGGAGGATCGGGAGAGACCCAATACTTC	CASNFIAGGSGETQYF
.	TRBD2	TRBV11-2	TRBJ2-7	TGTGACAGCAGCCCCGTTAGGCGGTCGCGGGGGACCTCCTACGAGCAGTACTTC	CDSSPVRRSRGTSYEQYF
medium-sized	.	TRBV11-2	TRBJ1-2	TGTGCCAGCAGCTTTCCTGGCCGACAGACTAACTATGGCTACACCTTC	CASSFPGRQTNYGYTF
.	.	TRBV11-3	TRBJ2-7	TGTGCCAGCCTCCTGTCCGGGGTTCGCGAGCAGTACTTC	CASLLSGVREQYF
many	TRBD2	TRBV5-4	TRBJ2-1	TGTGCCAGCAGCTTGATGGGACTAGCGGCAGGAGAGCAGTTCTTC	CASSLMGLAAGEQFF
.	TRBD2	TRBV12-3/TRBV12-4	TRBJ2-5	TGTGCCAGCACGCACAGGACTAGCGGGGGACCAGGGACCCAGTACTTC	CASTHRTSGGPGTQYF
many	.	TRBV29-1	TRBJ2-1	TGCAGCGTTGTTCCGGTCAGTTACAATGAGCAGTTCTTC	CSVVPVSYNEQFF
once	TRBD2	TRBV11-2	TRBJ2-7	TGTGCCAGCAGCTTAGATCTCCTTAGCGGGAGGGGCCACGAGTGGTACTTC	CASSLDLLSGRGHEWYF
.	TRBD2	TRBV6-6	TRBJ2-2	TGTGCCAGCTGTTACTCGAAAAGTCGTAGCGGGCGAGCGAACACCGGGAAGCTGTTTTTT	CASCYSKSRSGRANTGKLFF
.	.	TRBV11-2	TRBJ1-1	TGTGCCAACAGCTTCCGCTGGTACAGGGATACTGAAGCTTTCTTT	CANSFRWYRDTEAFF
.	.	TRBV29-1	TRBJ1-4	TGCAGCGTAGGAACAGGGCAAACTAATGAAAAACTGTTTTTT	CSVGTGQTNEKLFF
.	.	TRBV11-3	TRBJ2-3	TGTGCCGGCAGCCGAGGCGCGGGCTCAGATACGCAGTATTTT	CAGSRGAGSDTQYF
.	.	TRBV12-3/TRBV12-4	TRBJ1-1	TGTGCCAGCAGTTTCTCGGGGGGTAGGGACACTAAAGCTTTCTTT	CASSFSGGRDTKAFF
many	.	TRBV12-3/TRBV12-4	TRBJ2-3	TGTGCCAGCAGGATGGGCACAGATACGCAGTATTTT	CASRMGTDTQYF
few	TRBD1	TRBV7-9	TRBJ2-7	TGTGCCAGCAGCCGAGGGGGCGACTCCTACGAGCAGAACTTC	CASSRGGDSYEQNF
.	TRBD1	TRBV7-8	TRBJ2-6	TGTGCCTGCAGCATGAGTACACCAAGACAGGGGGCCAACTTCCTGACTTTC	CACSMSTPRQGANFLTF
.	.	TRBV9	TRBJ2-1	TGTGCCAGCAGCGTAGGTCGCGGGTCCGTCTCCGAAAAGCAGTTCTTC	CASSVGRGSVSEKQFF
many	TRBD2	TRBV5-1	TRBJ2-2	TGCGCCAGCAAGACGACTAGCGGGACTAACGGGGAGCTGTTTTTT	CASKTTSGTNGELFF
.	TRBD1	TRBV19	TRBJ1-1	TGTGCCACCTCACCTGACAGTCGGACAGGGGGTCTGTACACTGAAGCTTTCTTT	CATSPDSRTGGLYTEAFF
.	.	TRBV7-9	TRBJ1-1	TGTGCCAACAAGAGGGAAATGAACACTGGAGCTTTCTTT	CANKREMNTGAFF
.	.	TRBV6-6	TRBJ1-2	TGTGCCAGGAGTTATGACCGAGACTATGGCTACAGCTTC	CARSYDRDYGYSF
.	TRBD1	TRBV18	TRBJ1-3	TGTGCCAGCTCACGGGACAGCTCTGGAAACACCATATATTTT	CASSRDSSGNTIYF
.	.	TRBV6-5	TRBJ2-1	TGTGTCAGCAGTTACCATCGGGGGAACTACAATGAGCAGTTCTTC	CVSSYHRGNYNEQFF
.	.	TRBV11-2	TRBJ2-5	TGTGCCAGCAGCTTGGGTCCCCCGGGCGCGGGAACCCAGTACTTC	CASSLGPPGAGTQYF
.	.	TRBV28	TRBJ2-7	TGTGCCAGCAGCCCCCCAGGGGGGTCGAGAGAGCAGTACTTC	CASSPPGGSREQYF
.	TRBD2	TRBV6-4	TRBJ2-1	TGTGCCAGCAGTGAGGTTAACGGGAGGCTTTCGAATGAGCAGTTCTTC	CASSEVNGRLSNEQFF
once	.	TRBV19	TRBJ2-3	TGTGCCAGTAGTACCACACACGGAAGGGCAGATACGCGGTATTTT	CASSTTHGRADTRYF
many	.	TRBV6-1	TRBJ1-5	TGTGCCAGCAGTTTCGGGGAAAATCAGCCCCAGCATTTT	CASSFGENQPQHF
.	.	TRBV18	TRBJ1-1	TGTGCCAGCTCACCACGGACTGGGGAAGGCACTGAAGCTTTCTTT	CASSPRTGEGTEAFF
.	TRBD2	TRBV11-2	TRBJ2-1	TGTGCCAGCAGCCCGACTAGCGGCTACTCCTGCAATGGGCAGTTCTTC	CASSPTSGYSCNGQFF
.	.	TRBV11-1	TRBJ2-7	TGTGCCGGCAGCCCTCGGACAGCAGGACTACGAGAGCAATACTTC	CAGSPRTAGLREQYF
few	TRBD2	TRBV28	TRBJ2-7	TGTGCCAGCAGTTTTGGTGGGCTAGCGGGAGGGTACGAGCAGTACTTC	CASSFGGLAGGYEQYF
.	TRBD2	TRBV11-2	TRBJ2-2	TGTGCCAGCATCTCTTCTAGCGGGACCAACACCGGGGAGCTGTTCTTT	CASISSSGTNTGELFF
many	TRBD1	TRBV29-1	TRBJ1-1	TGCAGCGCCGGGACAGAAGAAGCTTTCTTT	CSAGTEEAFF
many	.	TRBV4-2	TRBJ2-5	TGTGCCAGCAGCCAAGATGCCAGGGAAGGGGGAGAGACCCAGTACTTC	CASSQDAREGGETQYF
.	.	TRBV11-3	TRBJ2-1	TGTGCCAGCAGATCGGGGGTTAATGAGCGGTTCTTC	CASRSGVNERFF
.	.	TRBV2	TRBJ2-7	TGTGCCAGCAGTGAAGCCGCCCGCCGGGGTGGCGAGCAGTACTTC	CASSEAARRGGEQYF